The sequence of this T cell receptor (beta chain) was determined in a study of CD8 T cells in ankylosing spondylitis. Study-level results: Blood of patients with ankylosing spondylitis appeared to be characterized by a TCR beta motif of about eight highly homologous variants.

Looked up from germline, CDR1 is SEHNR and CDR2 is FQNEAQ (reference sequence). V trimming: 5 bases; J trimming: 6 bases; junction bases outside the gene matches: 3. CDR3 length: 12 residues. MiXCR, run by TCRdb on the 5' RACE reads, gives a single entry per CDR3 protein. This table has about 210,000 distinct CDR3 sequences, 7.5% to 9.5% appearing once. This clonotype was picked up a small number of times. Its antigen remains unknown. The genes are TRBV7-9 and TRBJ1-2; 7 bases agree with TRBD1. The receptor was derived from a female donor with ankylosing spondylitis or in good health (not recorded which). The material sequenced was blood, either unsorted or a sorted T cell fraction (not recorded which). CDR3 residues: CASSRTGDGYTF. CDR3 sequence (DNA): TGTGCCAGCAGCCGAACAGGGGATGGCTACACCTTC.